This T cell receptor (beta chain) was recorded in a study of T cells after yellow fever vaccination (dated by TCRdb to the late 2010s). At the level of the whole study: The SMART-Seq v4 Ultra Low Input RNA kit was used to prepare libraries from fractions with low cell numbers. To follow T-cell clones before and after primary and booster YFV17D yellow fever vaccination, bulk TCR alpha and beta repertoires were sequenced over time. Bulk PBMC replicates and cell subsets were isolated from blood drawn at multiple timepoints before and after both primary and secondary immunization. The cohort comprised two healthy male donors, one aged 18 to 30 and one aged 30 to 40 years.

TCR cDNA was synthesized by 5'RACE template switching, which introduced a universal primer site and unique molecular identifiers. cDNA synthesis was primed from both the TCR alpha and TCR beta constant segments. Two PCR steps were used to amplify libraries, with sample barcodes and sequencing adapters being added in the second step. Sequencing of libraries was performed on Illumina HiSeq 2500 (2x100 bp) or NovaSeq (2x150 bp). The source study handled its data this way. Demultiplexing of reads and collapsing into UMI consensus sequences were performed with MIGEC, and V(D)J alignment was carried out with MiXCR. Using edgeR on replicate PBMC samples, clonotypes were called vaccine-responding if FDR was below 0.01 and the log2 fold change was above 5 up to day 15. Bulk clonotypes were assigned CD4 or CD8 identity according to which sequenced CD4 or CD8 repertoire held them at higher abundance. TCRdb cleaned the public reads at Q25 with fastp, built clones with MiXCR and kept in-frame beta chains. CDR3 protein sequences are deduplicated, and each keeps its most common genes and DNA. The V and J calls and clone size are TCRdb's, not the authors'. The sample contains approximately 350,000 distinct CDR3 sequences, around a tenth of them found a single time. The ten largest clonotypes hold around 20% of the sample.

Interpreted using the paper, the treatment or condition label stands for: live attenuated yellow fever vaccine strain. At every blood-draw timepoint, two biological replicates of bulk PBMCs were collected. A standard Ficoll-Paque protocol was used to isolate PBMCs from peripheral blood. TriZol was used to extract RNA from bulk PBMCs, CD4 and CD8 fractions, and dextramer-positive and dextramer-negative fractions. The germline ends are 7 bases apart after V is trimmed by 5 bases and J by 1 base. The germline V gene (reference sequence) sets CDR1 to DFQATT and CDR2 to SNEGSKA. The CDR3 covers 12 residues, taking in both the cysteine and the phenylalanine. Of all the DNA, just the CDR3 is kept, 36 bases in frame from base 1. Concerning this clonotype: Its antigen remains unidentified. The sample holds no much larger clone one base away, and base qualities are not on file.

The full study reports these points: Most clones expanded after primary vaccination (around 96% of CD4 and around 88% of CD8) were re-detected after the booster, suggesting that broad memory maintenance occurred. Only a couple of donors were included in the study, so the extent to which the findings can be generalized is limited. Computational filtering was required because FACS-sorted repertoires could contain abundant contaminating clonotypes from the bulk population. A small fraction of clonotypes showed up in both the CD4 and CD8 compartments, probably as a result of convergent recombination. The secondary T-cell response was found to be weaker but faster than the primary response, with a peak reached on day 5 rather than on day 15.

This sample comprised PBMCs, obtained on the day of the first yellow fever vaccination. The rearranged chain carries TRBV20-1 and TRBJ2-3, with the D gene tentatively TRBD1 or TRBD2, based on 5 matching bases in each. This TCR was sampled from a man aged 18 to 29 who received the YFV17D yellow fever vaccine. CDR3 reads: CSAGTRTDTQYF. The nucleotide sequence is TGCAGTGCTGGGACCCGCACAGATACGCAGTATTTT.